A single sample is the source of the 16 T cell receptor beta chains below, sequenced in a study of early T cells in non-severe SARS-CoV-2 infection. TCRdb re-analysed the 5' RACE reads in MiXCR, keeping a single row per CDR3 protein. The sample carries 70,000 to 95,000 distinct CDR3 sequences, approximately 15% recorded once. Sequencing was carried out using whole blood. These receptor sequences come from an adult who was a healthcare worker with PCR-confirmed SARS-CoV-2 infection or an uninfected control (not recorded which).

The chain is built from TRBV7-8 and TRBJ2-3, with TRBD1 as a possible D gene (6 bases). CDR1 SGHVS and CDR2 FQNEAQ come from the germline V gene. The CDR3 extends over 14 amino acids. The ends were cut back, 1 base at V and 5 bases at J, with 10 bases in the middle. The DNA for the CDR3 is TGTGCCAGCAGCTTAGTTCCCAGGGGAGATACGCAGTATTTT. Translating gives CASSLVPRGDTQYF.

This clonotype was seen ten or more times. The chain has TRBV10-3 and TRBJ2-7, with D unresolved. The germline CDR1 and CDR2 sequences are ENHRY and SYGVKD. Trimming cost V 2 bases and J 2 bases, with 7 bases left between them. The CDR3 length is 13 residues. This CDR3 is CAISEDQAYEQYF. The CDR3 DNA follows: TGTGCCATCAGTGAGGACCAAGCCTACGAGCAGTACTTC.

This clonotype was picked up a small number of times. This chain uses TRBV28 with TRBJ1-1; 7 bases are a match to TRBD1. V trimming: 3 bases; J trimming: 0 bases; junction bases outside the gene matches: 1. The CDR3 consists of 14 residues. Germline loops: CDR1 MDHEN, CDR2 SYDVKM. CDR3: CASSFTGVNTEAFF. CDR3 DNA: TGTGCCAGCAGTTTTACAGGGGTGAACACTGAAGCTTTCTTT.

This clonotype has at least ten counts. The V call is TRBV11-3, the J call TRBJ1-1; 7 bases line up with TRBD1. Germline V CDR1 and CDR2: SGHNT, YENEEA. V lost 3 bases, J lost 10 bases, and 2 bases stayed unmatched. This CDR3 spans 11 amino acids. The CDR3 loop reads CASSFKGAAFF. CDR3 in DNA: TGTGCCAGCAGCTTTAAGGGGGCAGCTTTCTTT.

The chain employs TRBV29-1 and TRBJ1-4, with D maybe TRBD1 (5 bases). The CDR3 contains 16 residues. The germline CDR1 and CDR2 sequences are SQVTM and ANQGSEA. Trimming shortened V by 0 bases and J by 7 bases, and 18 bases separated the two germline ends. This chain's CDR3 is CSVEDSGVPSGEKLFF. The CDR3 region has the DNA TGCAGCGTTGAAGACTCGGGGGTCCCTAGTGGTGAAAAACTGTTTTTT.

The chain has TRBV9 and TRBJ2-4; D unclear. V gave up 4 bases and J gave up 5 bases, with 7 bases separating them. The germline CDR1 and CDR2 sequences are SGDLS and YYNGEE. The CDR3 has 12 amino acids. The chain's CDR3 is CASSTSENIQYF. The CDR3 bases are TGTGCCAGCAGCACCTCCGAAAACATTCAGTACTTC. The complete variable domain, with remaining parts taken from reference TRBV9 and TRBJ2-4, reads DSGVTQTPKHLITATGQRVTLRCSPRSGDLSVYWYQQSLDQGLQFLIQYYNGEERAKGNILERFSAQQFPDLHSELNLSSLELGDSALYFCASSTSENIQYFGAGTRLSVL.

The V gene is TRBV12-5, the J gene TRBJ2-2, with 8 positions matching TRBD2. CDR1 and CDR2 (germline): LGHNT, FRNRAP. CDR3 length: 18 residues. Trimming cost V 2 bases and J 0 bases; bases outside gene matches: 8. Here the CDR3 reads CASGLSSGTSTNTGELFF. The CDR3 DNA is TGTGCTAGTGGTTTGTCCTCCGGGACTAGTACGAACACCGGGGAGCTGTTTTTT.

There are many counts of this clonotype. V gene TRBV5-1 combines with J gene TRBJ2-7; D not resolved. The CDR3 has 15 residues. Germline CDR1 SGHRS, CDR2 YFSETQ. The V and J ends lost 1 base and 7 bases respectively, with 18 bases between them. CDR3 in amino acids: CASSLWQAPPEEQYF. The DNA for the CDR3 is TGCGCCAGCAGCTTGTGGCAGGCCCCCCCGGAAGAGCAGTACTTC.

This clonotype was recorded at least ten times. The V call is TRBV11-2, the J call TRBJ1-6; D is possibly TRBD1 (6 bases). V shed 5 bases and J shed 8 bases, with 25 bases lying between them. Germline CDR1 and CDR2: SGHAT and FQNNGV. The CDR3 is made up of 18 amino acids. CDR3 loop: CASSRRVGGGSRDSPLHF. In nucleotides, the CDR3 is TGTGCCAGCAGCCGACGGGTTGGCGGGGGCTCAAGGGATTCACCCCTCCACTTT. Full variable domain (outside the CDR3, taken from reference TRBV11-2 and TRBJ1-6): EAGVAQSPRYKIIEKRQSVAFWCNPISGHATLYWYQQILGQGPKLLIQFQNNGVVDDSQLPKDRFSAERLKGVDSTLKIQPAKLEDSAVYLCASSRRVGGGSRDSPLHFGNGTRLTVT.

The V and J genes are TRBV19 and TRBJ1-2; the D is unclear. The germline CDR1 and CDR2 sequences are LNHDA and SQIVND (reference sequence). The CDR3 totals 14 residues. Trimming stripped 1 base from V and 1 base from J, with 7 bases between. Here the CDR3 DNA reads TGTGCCAGTAGTATAGGAGGGAGTAACTATGGCTACACCTTC. Translated: CASSIGGSNYGYTF. The full variable domain, completed using reference TRBV19 and TRBJ1-2, is DGGITQSPKYLFRKEGQNVTLSCEQNLNHDAMYWYRQDPGQGLRLIYYSQIVNDFQKGDIAEGYSVSREKKESFPLTVTSAQKNPTAFYLCASSIGGSNYGYTFGSGTRLTVV.

The chain uses TRBV6-5 and TRBJ2-5; 10 bases are a match to TRBD2. Germline CDR1 and CDR2: MNHEY and SVGAGI. V was clipped by 5 bases and J by 3 bases; unmatched bases: 6. The CDR3 totals 15 residues. The CDR3 reads CASSQTGLAEETQYF. In DNA form, the CDR3 reads TGTGCCAGCAGTCAAACCGGACTAGCGGAAGAGACCCAGTACTTC.

This clonotype was counted between two and nine times. The CDR3 is CASSSRATNIRDTQYF. CDR3 bases: TGTGCCAGCAGTTCTAGGGCCACTAATATCAGGGATACGCAGTATTTT. This chain connects TRBV12-3 or TRBV12-4 to TRBJ2-3; no firm D call. This CDR3 region has 16 residues. V was cut by 4 bases and J by 6 bases, with 20 bases left in between.

J is TRBJ2-1 and V is TRBV7-6; tentatively, D is TRBD2 (5 bases). This CDR3 comprises 13 residues. Trimming pared 1 base from V and 4 bases from J, leaving 5 bases between. The germline gives CDR1 SGHVS, CDR2 FNYEAQ. Here the CDR3 reads CASSLGEYNEQFF. The CDR3, as DNA: TGTGCCAGCAGCTTAGGGGAGTACAATGAGCAGTTCTTC.

This clonotype has a handful of counts. The chain has TRBV29-1 and TRBJ2-1, with D perhaps TRBD2 (5 bases). Germline loops: CDR1 SQVTM, CDR2 ANQGSEA. The CDR3 runs to 12 residues. V gave up 2 bases and J gave up 5 bases, with 7 bases separating them. Here the CDR3 reads CSVERTHNEQFF. The CDR3 DNA sequence: TGCAGCGTTGAACGGACTCACAATGAGCAGTTCTTC.

As DNA, the CDR3 is TGTGCCAGCTCACCATCTACCCACTACGAGCAGTACTTC. Protein product: CASSPSTHYEQYF. This chain links TRBV18 with TRBJ2-7; D not resolved. This CDR3 is built from 13 residues. With 2 bases removed from V and 3 bases from J, the gap between germline ends came to 8 bases. Germline-derived CDR1 and CDR2 are KGHSH and LQKENI.

The table lists this clonotype with a few counts. The chain links TRBV7-6 to TRBJ1-4; 8 bases line up with TRBD1. Losses at the gene ends were 5 bases for V and 7 bases for J; bases not matched to a gene: 9. The CDR3 consists of 15 residues. Looked up from germline, CDR1 is SGHVS and CDR2 is FNYEAQ. CDR3 sequence: CASSLAGGAGEKLFF. CDR3 nucleotide sequence: TGTGCCAGCAGCCTCGCAGGGGGCGCCGGTGAAAAACTGTTTTTT.